The 14 T cell receptor beta chains in this list originate from one sample, sequenced in a study of T cell responses to AZD1222 COVID-19 vaccine (dated by TCRdb to the early 2020s). The sample's time point label, in plain terms: about 28 days (+/-7) after the second vaccine dose. Library preparation was by the immunoSEQ multiplex PCR assay. TCRdb carries this immuneACCESS record with in-frame sequences only. Its versions omit some clonotypes, under half of them owing to an unresolved V gene in the studies checked, with the rest unexplained. In all, the sample holds approximately 130,000 clones, and roughly 88% of those were seen once. The ten largest clones represent roughly 5.2% of the sample. The sample in question was peripheral blood, obtained 28 days after the second AZD1222 dose. These receptors originate from an adult who received the AZD1222 COVID-19 vaccine.

This chain links TRBV2 with TRBJ1-1, with unresolved D. Germline CDR1 and CDR2: SNHLY and FYNNEI. CDR3 length: 13 residues. Trimming left V 5 bases short and J 2 bases short, with 9 bases between. The chain's CDR3 is CASSPDSNTEAFF. In DNA form, the CDR3 reads TGTGCCAGCAGTCCAGACTCAAACACTGAAGCTTTCTTT.

The chain links TRBV3-1 (or the pseudogene TRBV3-2) to TRBJ1-2, with D perhaps matching TRBD1 (6 bases). The germline CDR1 and CDR2 sequences are LGHDT and YNNKEL (reference sequence). V was clipped by 4 bases and J by 4 bases, with 10 bases between them. The CDR3 runs to 13 residues. The CDR3 loop is CASSLRGSYGYTF. The CDR3 nucleotides are TGTGCCAGCAGCCTCAGGGGCTCCTATGGCTACACCTTC.

The gene calls are TRBV27 and TRBJ2-1, with D possibly being TRBD2 (5 bases). Trimming left V 7 bases short and J 14 bases short, with 15 bases between. Germline CDR1 MNHEY, CDR2 SMNVEV (reference sequence). This CDR3 has 11 amino acids. The CDR3 coding sequence is TGTGCCAGCACCGGAGGAGCTAACGAGTTCTTC. This translates into CASTGGANEFF.

This clone was recorded once. The chain carries TRBV3-1 (or the pseudogene TRBV3-2) and TRBJ2-1; 9 nucleotides align to TRBD1. The V gene end was trimmed by 2 bases and the J gene end by 8 bases; junction bases not matched to a gene: 10. Germline V lookup: CDR1 LGHDT, CDR2 YNNKEL (reference sequence). The CDR3 contains 16 residues. CDR3 coding DNA: TGTGCCAGCAGCCAACGAGGACAGGGGCTCTCTTATGAGCAGTTCTTC. Its translation is CASSQRGQGLSYEQFF.

This clone was found a few times. The V call is TRBV19, the J call TRBJ2-2; 10 positions match TRBD1. After removal of 7 bases from V and 5 bases from J, the junction contained 4 bases not matched to a gene. CDR3 length equals 14 residues. Germline loops: CDR1 LNHDA, CDR2 SQIVND (reference sequence). This CDR3 is CASTWTGGTGELFF. The CDR3 bases are TGTGCCAGTACCTGGACAGGGGGGACCGGGGAGCTGTTTTTT.

In its sample, this clone was seen a few times. The chain carries TRBV14 and TRBJ1-2; 7 bases are a match to TRBD1. Trimming removed 3 bases from V and 1 base from J; junction bases left unmatched: 11. This CDR3 is built from 17 residues. Looked up from germline, CDR1 is SGHDN and CDR2 is FVKESK. The CDR3 sequence: CASSQPTRTGVNYGYTF. CDR3 DNA sequence: TGTGCCAGCAGCCAGCCGACTCGGACAGGAGTTAACTATGGCTACACCTTC.

This chain links TRBV6-4 with TRBJ2-1, with a tentative D call TRBD1 (5 bases). With 0 bases removed from V and 5 bases from J, the gap between germline ends came to 5 bases. The CDR3 contains 13 residues. In germline, CDR1 is MRHNA, CDR2 SNTAGT. CDR3 in amino acids: CASSDSDNNEQFF. CDR3 sequence (DNA): TGTGCCAGCAGTGACTCGGACAACAATGAGCAGTTCTTC.

The V call is TRBV6-5, the J call TRBJ1-3; D is ambiguous. V lost 2 bases and J lost 4, with 9 bases in between. This CDR3 has 14 amino acids. CDR1 and CDR2 (germline): MNHEY, SVGAGI. The CDR3: CASSYADAGNTIYF. In DNA, the CDR3 is TGTGCCAGCAGTTACGCGGACGCAGGAAACACCATATATTTT.

DNA of the CDR3: TGTGCCAGCAGCACCGAGGATGAGCAGTTCTTC. It encodes CASSTEDEQFF. The chain couples TRBV11-1 to TRBJ2-1; D is uncertain. Trimming removed 5 bases at V and 8 bases at J, with 7 bases between. The germline gives CDR1 SGHAT, CDR2 FQDESV (reference sequence). CDR3 size: 11 residues.

The gene calls are TRBV5-1 and TRBJ2-3; D is uncertain. V lost 6 bases to trimming and J lost 0 bases, with 8 bases between them. Germline V CDR1 and CDR2: SGHRS, YFSETQ. The CDR3 has 13 amino acids. The DNA for the CDR3 is TGCGCCAGCATGGCTTCTAGCACAGATACGCAGTATTTT. This translates into CASMASSTDTQYF.

V usage is TRBV18 and J usage is TRBJ1-5; weak D call: TRBD1 (5 bases). Germline V CDR1 and CDR2: KGHSH, LQKENI. CDR3 size: 15 residues. The V and J ends lost 2 bases and 5 bases respectively, with 13 bases between them. CDR3 nucleotide sequence: TGTGCCAGCTCACCATACGGGACTCTTGATCAGCCCCAGCATTTT. This sequence encodes CASSPYGTLDQPQHF.

The chain couples TRBV27 to TRBJ2-3; 11 positions agree with TRBD2. There are 16 residues in the CDR3. Germline CDR1 MNHEY, CDR2 SMNVEV (reference sequence). V was clipped by 6 bases and J by 5 bases; unmatched bases: 10. In DNA form, the CDR3 reads TGTGCCAGCAGATCCAATATAGCGGGAGGGGAAGATACGCAGTATTTT. This encodes CASRSNIAGGEDTQYF.

CDR3 sequence (DNA): TGCGCCAGCAGCTCGGACAAGAACACTGAAGCTTTCTTT. This gives the protein CASSSDKNTEAFF. The J gene is TRBJ1-1, the V gene TRBV5-1; D possibly corresponds to TRBD1 (5 bases). Germline loops: CDR1 SGHRS, CDR2 YFSETQ. The germline V and J ends were trimmed by 3 bases and 1 base, with 7 bases remaining between them. This CDR3 contains 13 residues.

The J gene is TRBJ2-1, the V gene TRBV6-1; D unresolved. The CDR3 consists of 15 residues. In germline, CDR1 is MNHNS, CDR2 SASEGT. V gave up 2 bases and J gave up 0 bases, with 8 bases separating them. In DNA, the CDR3 is TGTGCCAGCAGTGAAACAAGGAGCTCCTACAATGAGCAGTTCTTC. Residues: CASSETRSSYNEQFF.